This T cell receptor beta chain was sequenced during a study of blood T cell repertoires in COVID-19 (dated by TCRdb to about 2020). General notes on the study: Samples from collaborators originated in the United States, Italy and Spain and spanned both the acute and convalescent phases of COVID-19. The repertoires were made available in a free public database intended to serve as a resource for research on the immune response to SARS-CoV-2. The prospective study material was composed of cDNA or gDNA derived from T cells, B-cell-depleted T cells, or PBMCs. A de-identified subject ID, COVID-19 status, age in years and sex were almost always included in the sample metadata. Subjects who had been exposed to COVID-19, were actively infected with it, or had recovered from it provided the deeply sampled blood TCRbeta repertoires that made up the dataset. Samples were obtained from the ongoing ImmuneRACE study (first 160 participants) and from 1,254 subjects provided by 6 global collaborators. Where HLA class I and class II types were available, the types were taken from metadata supplied by the sample provider, not from assay-based typing. What the authors observed across the whole study: How much clinical and demographic metadata was included differed by source and by participant, and the metadata was provided uncurated.

TCRbeta CDR3 regions were amplified from genomic DNA using the immunoSEQ Assay, a bias-controlled multiplex PCR. The original pipeline was this. The number of nucleated cells in each sample was estimated from the amplification of reference gene primers within the assay. To quantify the absolute abundance of each unique TCRbeta CDR3 rearrangement, sequence reads were collapsed and filtered. For each sample, productive Simpson clonality was calculated as the square root of Simpson's diversity index over productive rearrangements. The clones in this table, taken by TCRdb from immuneACCESS, are in-frame only. Not every clone is retained; where verified, under half of the shortfall comes from an unresolved V gene, and the cause of the rest is unknown. Clone size and the V and J calls come from that table; the DNA yielded D and trimming. The sample profile shows 120,000 to 150,000 clones; more than 70% of them were found once. Of the sample, about 5% is held by the ten largest clones.

The CDR3 has 13 amino acids, counting the end cysteine and phenylalanine. Only the CDR3 portion is preserved as DNA: 39 bases, with reading frame beginning at the first base. Cut back by 3 bases and 6 bases, the V and J ends lie 9 bases apart. CDR1 and CDR2 are drawn from the germline V gene (reference sequence): LNHDA, SQIVND. As regards this clone: It lacks a known antigen. Base qualities are missing; no much larger clone stands one base away.

The collaborating institutions used their own protocols to collect whole blood in K2EDTA tubes. Collaborator samples were shipped for TCRbeta analysis as frozen whole blood, isolated PBMCs, or DNA extracted from either sample type. Sequenced sample: peripheral blood. The chain was built from TRBV19 and TRBJ2-1; the D gene remains uncertain. The receptor was isolated from a woman aged 45-65 years with acute or convalescent COVID-19. The DNA sequence is given as TGTGCCAGTAGTATTCAACAGAGCAATGAGCAGTTCTTC. Translated, this gives CASSIQQSNEQFF. With the portions outside the CDR3 filled from the reference TRBV19 and TRBJ2-1 genes, the complete variable region becomes DGGITQSPKYLFRKEGQNVTLSCEQNLNHDAMYWYRQDPGQGLRLIYYSQIVNDFQKGDIAEGYSVSREKKESFPLTVTSAQKNPTAFYLCASSIQQSNEQFFGPGTRLTVL.